One and the same sample provided the 3 T cell receptor beta chains below, sequenced in a study of OX40 agonist ivuxolimab in advanced cancers. Sequencing used immunoSEQ multiplex PCR; TCRdb keeps in-frame clones, though not all of them. The sample has tens of thousands of clones, less than 95% seen once. This specimen consisted of CD4+ or CD8+ T cells sorted from blood, obtained in a trial of the OX40 agonist ivuxolimab. The receptors were sampled from an adult with an advanced solid tumor such as melanoma, head and neck, liver or kidney cancer.

This sequence joins TRBV7-9 and TRBJ2-7, with 7 bases matching TRBD2. Trimming at V came to 9 bases and at J to 0 bases, leaving 2 bases not matched to a gene. CDR1 is SEHNR, CDR2 FQNEAQ, per germline (reference sequence). CDR3 length: 12 amino acids. The CDR3 DNA follows: TGTGCCAGTGGGGGGGACTCCTACGAGCAGTACTTC. This encodes CASGGDSYEQYF. Looking up the rest from reference TRBV7-9 and TRBJ2-7 gives the full variable domain: DTGVSQNPRHKITKRGQNVTFRCDPISEHNRLYWYRQTLGQGPEFLTYFQNEAQLEKSRLLSDRFSAERPKGSFSTLEIQRTEQGDSAMYLCASGGDSYEQYFGPGTRLTVT.

The V call is TRBV27, the J call TRBJ2-7; 7 positions agree with TRBD1. Germline V gene sequence: CDR1 MNHEY, CDR2 SMNVEV (reference sequence). CDR3 length: 15 residues. Germline trimming cut 4 bases from V and 3 bases from J; bases unmatched to any gene: 9. The CDR3 bases are TGTGCCAGCAGTTCTCTGACAGGGAGAGTCTACGAGCAGTACTTC. Translation: CASSSLTGRVYEQYF.

V gene TRBV28 combines with J gene TRBJ2-1; 9 bases are shared with TRBD2. The CDR3 has 14 amino acids. The J segment lost 9 bases and the V segment lost 2 bases, leaving 5 bases of the junction unmatched. The germline V gene has CDR1 MDHEN and CDR2 SYDVKM. This CDR3 reads CASSLGRGRAEQFF. The CDR3 DNA is TGTGCCAGCAGTTTAGGGCGCGGGAGGGCTGAGCAGTTCTTC. The whole variable domain, filled in from reference TRBV28 and TRBJ2-1, reads DVKVTQSSRYLVKRTGEKVFLECVQDMDHENMFWYRQDPGLGLRLIYFSYDVKMKEKGDIPEGYSVSREKKERFSLILESASTNQTSMYLCASSLGRGRAEQFFGPGTRLTVL.